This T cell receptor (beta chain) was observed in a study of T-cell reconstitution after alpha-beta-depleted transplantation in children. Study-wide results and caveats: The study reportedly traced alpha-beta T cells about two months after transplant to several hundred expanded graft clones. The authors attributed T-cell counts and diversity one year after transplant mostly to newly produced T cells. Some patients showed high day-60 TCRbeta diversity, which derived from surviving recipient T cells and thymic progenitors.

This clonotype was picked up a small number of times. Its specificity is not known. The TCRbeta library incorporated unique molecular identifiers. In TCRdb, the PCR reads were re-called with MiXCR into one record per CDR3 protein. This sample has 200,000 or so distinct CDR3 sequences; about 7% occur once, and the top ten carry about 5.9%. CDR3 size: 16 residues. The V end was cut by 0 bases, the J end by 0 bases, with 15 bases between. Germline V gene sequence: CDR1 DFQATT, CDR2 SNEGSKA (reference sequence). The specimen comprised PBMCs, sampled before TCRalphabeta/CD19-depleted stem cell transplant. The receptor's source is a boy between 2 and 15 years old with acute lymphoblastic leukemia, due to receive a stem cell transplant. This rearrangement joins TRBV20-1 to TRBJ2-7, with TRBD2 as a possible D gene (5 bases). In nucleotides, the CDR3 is TGCAGTGCTAGAGATCGAAGGGATACTAGCTCCTACGAGCAGTACTTC. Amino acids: CSARDRRDTSSYEQYF.